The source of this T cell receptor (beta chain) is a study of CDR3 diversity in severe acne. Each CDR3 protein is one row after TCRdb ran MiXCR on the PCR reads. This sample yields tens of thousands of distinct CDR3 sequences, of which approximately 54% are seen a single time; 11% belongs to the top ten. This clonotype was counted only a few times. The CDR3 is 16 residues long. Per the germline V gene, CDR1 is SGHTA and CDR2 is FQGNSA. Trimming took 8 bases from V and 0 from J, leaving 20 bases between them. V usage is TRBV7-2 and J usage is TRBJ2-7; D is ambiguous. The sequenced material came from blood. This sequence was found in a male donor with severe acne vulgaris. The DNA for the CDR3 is TGTGCCAGCGGCTCTTATTTTACAGTTCCCTCCTACGAGCAGTACTTC. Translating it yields CASGSYFTVPSYEQYF.